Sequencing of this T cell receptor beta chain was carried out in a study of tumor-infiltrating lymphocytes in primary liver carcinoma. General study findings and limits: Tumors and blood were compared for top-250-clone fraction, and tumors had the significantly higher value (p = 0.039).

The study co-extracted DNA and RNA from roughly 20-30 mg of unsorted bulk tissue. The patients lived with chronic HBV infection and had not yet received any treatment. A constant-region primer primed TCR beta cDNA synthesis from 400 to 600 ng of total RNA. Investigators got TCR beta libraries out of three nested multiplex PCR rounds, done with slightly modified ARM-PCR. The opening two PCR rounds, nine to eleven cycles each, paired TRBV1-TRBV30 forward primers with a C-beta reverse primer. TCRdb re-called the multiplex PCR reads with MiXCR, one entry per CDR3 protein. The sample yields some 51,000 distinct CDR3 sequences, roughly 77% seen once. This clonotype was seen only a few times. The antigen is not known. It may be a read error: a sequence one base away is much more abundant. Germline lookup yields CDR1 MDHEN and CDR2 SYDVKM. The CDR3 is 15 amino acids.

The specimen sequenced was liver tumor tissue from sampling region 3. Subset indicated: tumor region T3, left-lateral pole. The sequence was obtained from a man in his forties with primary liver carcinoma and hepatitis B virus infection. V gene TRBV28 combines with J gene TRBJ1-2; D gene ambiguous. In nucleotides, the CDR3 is TGTGGCAGCAGTCCCCCCACGTCTACTAACTATGGCTACACCTTC. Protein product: CGSSPPTSTNYGYTF.